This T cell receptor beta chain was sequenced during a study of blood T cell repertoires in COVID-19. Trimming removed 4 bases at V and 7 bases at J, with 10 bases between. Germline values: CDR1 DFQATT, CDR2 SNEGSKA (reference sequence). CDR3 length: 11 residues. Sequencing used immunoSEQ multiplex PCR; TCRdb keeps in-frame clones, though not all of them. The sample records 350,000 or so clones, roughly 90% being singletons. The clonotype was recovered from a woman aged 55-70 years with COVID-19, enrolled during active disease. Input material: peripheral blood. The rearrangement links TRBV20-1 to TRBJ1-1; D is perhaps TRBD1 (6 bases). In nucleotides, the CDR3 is TGCAGTGCTACCAGGGGTGGTGAAGCTTTCTTT. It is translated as CSATRGGEAFF.